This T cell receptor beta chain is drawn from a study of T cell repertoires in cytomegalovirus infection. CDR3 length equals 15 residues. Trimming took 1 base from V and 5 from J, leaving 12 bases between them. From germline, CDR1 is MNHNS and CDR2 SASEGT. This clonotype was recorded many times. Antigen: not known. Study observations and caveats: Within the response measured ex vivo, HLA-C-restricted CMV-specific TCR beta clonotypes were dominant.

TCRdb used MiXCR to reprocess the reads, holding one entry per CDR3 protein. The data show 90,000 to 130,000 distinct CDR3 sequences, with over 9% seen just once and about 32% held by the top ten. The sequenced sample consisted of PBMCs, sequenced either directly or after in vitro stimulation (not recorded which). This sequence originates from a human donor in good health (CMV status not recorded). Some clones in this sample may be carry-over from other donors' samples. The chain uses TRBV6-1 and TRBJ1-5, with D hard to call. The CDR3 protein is CASSEGSPGYQPQHF. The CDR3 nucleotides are TGTGCCAGCAGTGAAGGCTCCCCGGGCTATCAGCCCCAGCATTTT.